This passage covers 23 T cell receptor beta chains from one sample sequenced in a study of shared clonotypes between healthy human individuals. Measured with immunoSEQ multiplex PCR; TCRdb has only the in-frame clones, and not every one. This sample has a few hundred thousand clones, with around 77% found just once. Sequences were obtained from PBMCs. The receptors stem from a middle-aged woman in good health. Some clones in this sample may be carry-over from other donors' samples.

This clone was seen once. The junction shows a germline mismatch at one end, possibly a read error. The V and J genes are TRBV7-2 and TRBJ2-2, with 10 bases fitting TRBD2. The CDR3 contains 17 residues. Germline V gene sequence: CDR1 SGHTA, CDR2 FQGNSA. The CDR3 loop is CAGSLGPSGRGGGELFF. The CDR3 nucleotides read TGTGCCGGCAGCTTAGGTCCTAGCGGGAGAGGGGGCGGGGAGCTGTTTTTT.

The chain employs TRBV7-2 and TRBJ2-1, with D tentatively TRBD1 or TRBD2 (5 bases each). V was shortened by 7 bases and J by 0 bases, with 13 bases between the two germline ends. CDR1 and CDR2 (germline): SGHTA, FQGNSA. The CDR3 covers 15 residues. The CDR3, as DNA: TGTGCCAGCATCTTCGGGACGAACTCCTACAATGAGCAGTTCTTC. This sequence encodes CASIFGTNSYNEQFF.

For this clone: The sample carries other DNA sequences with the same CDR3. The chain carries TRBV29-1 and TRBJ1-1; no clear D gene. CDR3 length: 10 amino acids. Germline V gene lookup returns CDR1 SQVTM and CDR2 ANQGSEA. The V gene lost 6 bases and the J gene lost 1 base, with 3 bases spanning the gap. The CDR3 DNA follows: TGCAGCGTCCGGAACACTGAAGCTTTCTTT. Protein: CSVRNTEAFF.

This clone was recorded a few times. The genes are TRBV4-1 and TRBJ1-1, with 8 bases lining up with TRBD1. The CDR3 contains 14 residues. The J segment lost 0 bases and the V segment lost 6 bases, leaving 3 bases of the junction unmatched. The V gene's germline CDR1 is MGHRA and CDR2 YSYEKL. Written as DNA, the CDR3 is TGCGCCAGCAGATCGGGACAGGTGAACACTGAAGCTTTCTTT. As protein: CASRSGQVNTEAFF.

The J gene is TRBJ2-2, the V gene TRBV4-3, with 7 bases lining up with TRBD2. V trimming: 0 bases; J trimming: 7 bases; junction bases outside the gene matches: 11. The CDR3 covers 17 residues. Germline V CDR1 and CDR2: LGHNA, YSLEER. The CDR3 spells CASSQDRGGGPLGELFF. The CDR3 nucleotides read TGCGCCAGCAGCCAAGATCGCGGGGGAGGGCCTCTCGGGGAGCTGTTTTTT.

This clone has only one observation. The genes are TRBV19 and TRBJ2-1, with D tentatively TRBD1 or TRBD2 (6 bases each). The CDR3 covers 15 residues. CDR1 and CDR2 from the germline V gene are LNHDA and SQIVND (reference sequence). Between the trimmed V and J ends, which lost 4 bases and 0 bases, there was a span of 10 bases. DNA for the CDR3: TGTGCCAGTAGTAGAGAGGGGGGCTCCTACAATGAGCAGTTCTTC. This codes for CASSREGGSYNEQFF.

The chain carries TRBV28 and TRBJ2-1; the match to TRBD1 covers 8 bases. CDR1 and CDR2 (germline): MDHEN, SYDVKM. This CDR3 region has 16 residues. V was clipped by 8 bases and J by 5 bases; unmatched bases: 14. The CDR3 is CASAGYIGTGNNEQFF. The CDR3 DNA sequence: TGTGCCAGCGCAGGGTATATAGGGACAGGTAACAATGAGCAGTTCTTC.

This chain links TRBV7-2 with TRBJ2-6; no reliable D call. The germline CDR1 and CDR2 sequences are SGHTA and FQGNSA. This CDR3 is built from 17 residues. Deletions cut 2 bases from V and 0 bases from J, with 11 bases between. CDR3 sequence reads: CASSLLGTGSGANVLTF. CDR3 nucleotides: TGTGCCAGCAGCTTACTAGGAACGGGCTCTGGGGCCAACGTCCTGACTTTC.

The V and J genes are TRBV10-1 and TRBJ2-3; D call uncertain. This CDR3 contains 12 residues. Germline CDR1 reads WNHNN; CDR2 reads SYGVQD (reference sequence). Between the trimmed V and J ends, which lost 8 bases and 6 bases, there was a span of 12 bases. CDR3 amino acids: CASSRSTDTQYF. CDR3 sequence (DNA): TGCGCCAGCTCTCGGTCTACGGATACGCAGTATTTT.

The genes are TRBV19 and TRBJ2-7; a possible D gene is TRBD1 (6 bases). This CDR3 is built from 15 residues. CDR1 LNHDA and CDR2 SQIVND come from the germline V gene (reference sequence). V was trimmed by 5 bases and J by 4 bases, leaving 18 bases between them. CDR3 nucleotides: TGTGCCAGTAGTGGGGGCGGACTTTTTTTTTACGAGCAGTACTTC. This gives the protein CASSGGGLFFYEQYF.

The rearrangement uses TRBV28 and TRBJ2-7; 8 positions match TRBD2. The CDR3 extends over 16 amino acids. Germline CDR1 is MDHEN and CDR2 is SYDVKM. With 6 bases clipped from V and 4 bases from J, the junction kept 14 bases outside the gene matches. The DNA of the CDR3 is TGTGCCAGCAGAACCGGACTAGCCACATCACGTTACGAGCAGTACTTC. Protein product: CASRTGLATSRYEQYF. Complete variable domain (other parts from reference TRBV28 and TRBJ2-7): DVKVTQSSRYLVKRTGEKVFLECVQDMDHENMFWYRQDPGLGLRLIYFSYDVKMKEKGDIPEGYSVSREKKERFSLILESASTNQTSMYLCASRTGLATSRYEQYFGPGTRLTVT.

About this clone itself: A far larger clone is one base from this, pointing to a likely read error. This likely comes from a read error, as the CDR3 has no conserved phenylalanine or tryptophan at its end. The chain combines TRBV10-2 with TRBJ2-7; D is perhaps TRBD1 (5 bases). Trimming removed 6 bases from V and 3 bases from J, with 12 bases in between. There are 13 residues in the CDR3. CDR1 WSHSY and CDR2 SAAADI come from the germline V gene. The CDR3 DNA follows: TGCGCCAGCAGAATTAGGACAAACTACGAGCAGTACCTC. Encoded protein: CASRIRTNYEQYL.

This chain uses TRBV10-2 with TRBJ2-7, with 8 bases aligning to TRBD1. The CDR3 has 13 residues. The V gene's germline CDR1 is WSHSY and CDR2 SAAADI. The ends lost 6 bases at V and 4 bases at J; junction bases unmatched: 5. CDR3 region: CASSHTGGYEQYF. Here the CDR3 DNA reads TGCGCCAGCAGCCACACAGGGGGGTACGAGCAGTACTTC.

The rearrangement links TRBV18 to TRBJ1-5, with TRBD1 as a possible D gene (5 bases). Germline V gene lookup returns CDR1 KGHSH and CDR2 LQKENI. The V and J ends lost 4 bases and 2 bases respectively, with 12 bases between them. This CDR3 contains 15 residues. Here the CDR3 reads CASSQVGVGNQPQHF. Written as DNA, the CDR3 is TGTGCCAGCTCACAAGTGGGGGTTGGCAATCAGCCCCAGCATTTT.

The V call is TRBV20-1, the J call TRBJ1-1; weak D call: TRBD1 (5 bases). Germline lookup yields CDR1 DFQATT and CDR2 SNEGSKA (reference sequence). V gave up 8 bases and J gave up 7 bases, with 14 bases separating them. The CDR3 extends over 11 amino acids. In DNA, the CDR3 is TGCAGTCCTCTAAGACAGCATGAAGCTTTCTTT. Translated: CSPLRQHEAFF.

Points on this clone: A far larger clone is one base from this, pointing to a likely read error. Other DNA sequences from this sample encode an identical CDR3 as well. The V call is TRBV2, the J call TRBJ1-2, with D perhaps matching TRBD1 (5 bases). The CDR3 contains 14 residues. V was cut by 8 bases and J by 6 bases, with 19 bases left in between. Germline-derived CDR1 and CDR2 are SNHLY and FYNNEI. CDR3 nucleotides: TGTGCCAGCGAGGGGTTTGGCAGGTCCGATGGCTACACCTTC. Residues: CASEGFGRSDGYTF.

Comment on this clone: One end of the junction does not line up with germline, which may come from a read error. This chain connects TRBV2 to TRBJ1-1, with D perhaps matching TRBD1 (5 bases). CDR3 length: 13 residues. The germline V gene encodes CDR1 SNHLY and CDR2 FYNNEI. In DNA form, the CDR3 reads TGTGCCAGCAGGGAAGGGGTGGACACTGAAGCTTTCTTT. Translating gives CASREGVDTEAFF.

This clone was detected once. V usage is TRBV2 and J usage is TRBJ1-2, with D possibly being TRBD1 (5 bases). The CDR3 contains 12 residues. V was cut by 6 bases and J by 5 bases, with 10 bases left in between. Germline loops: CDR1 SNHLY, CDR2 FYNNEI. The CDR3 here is CASSGGVYGYTF. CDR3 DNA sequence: TGTGCCAGCAGCGGAGGGGTTTATGGCTACACCTTC. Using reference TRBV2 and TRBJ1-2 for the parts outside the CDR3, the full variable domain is EPEVTQTPSHQVTQMGQEVILRCVPISNHLYFYWYRQILGQKVEFLVSFYNNEISEKSEIFDDQFSVERPDGSNFTLKIRSTKLEDSAMYFCASSGGVYGYTFGSGTRLTVV.

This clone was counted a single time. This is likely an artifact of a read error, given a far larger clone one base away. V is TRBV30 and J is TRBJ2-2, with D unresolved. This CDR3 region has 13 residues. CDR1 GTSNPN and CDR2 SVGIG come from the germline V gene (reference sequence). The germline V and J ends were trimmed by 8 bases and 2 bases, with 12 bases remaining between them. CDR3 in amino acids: CAQKWLNTGELFF. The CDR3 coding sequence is TGTGCCCAGAAGTGGCTTAACACCGGGGAGCTGTTTTTT.

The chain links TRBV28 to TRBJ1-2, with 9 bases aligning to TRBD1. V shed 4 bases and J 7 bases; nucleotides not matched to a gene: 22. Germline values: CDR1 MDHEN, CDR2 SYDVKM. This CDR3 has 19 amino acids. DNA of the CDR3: TGTGCCAGCAGTTCCTTGCTAGGAGTCCCGGGACAGGGAGTATTTGGCTACACCTTC. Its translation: CASSSLLGVPGQGVFGYTF.

The CDR3 sequence is CASSFQGAGDTQYF. In nucleotides, the CDR3 is TGTGCCAGCAGCTTTCAGGGGGCTGGGGATACGCAGTATTTT. V usage is TRBV5-4 and J usage is TRBJ2-3; 8 bases align to TRBD1. The V and J ends lost 2 bases and 6 bases, in that order; junction bases with no gene match: 5. CDR1 and CDR2 (germline): SGHNT, YYREEE (reference sequence). The CDR3 extends over 14 amino acids.

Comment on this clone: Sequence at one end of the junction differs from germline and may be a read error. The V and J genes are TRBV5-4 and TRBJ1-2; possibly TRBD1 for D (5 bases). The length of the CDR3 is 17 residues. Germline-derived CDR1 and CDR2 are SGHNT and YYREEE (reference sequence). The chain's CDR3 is CASSHIPTGVMGYGYTF. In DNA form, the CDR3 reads TGCGCCAGCAGCCACATCCCGACGGGGGTCATGGGGTATGGCTACACCTTC.

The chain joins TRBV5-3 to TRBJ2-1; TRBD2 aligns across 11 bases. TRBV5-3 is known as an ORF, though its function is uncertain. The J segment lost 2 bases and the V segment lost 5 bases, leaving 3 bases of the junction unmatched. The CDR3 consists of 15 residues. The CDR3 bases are TGTGCCAGAAGTCTAGCGGGAGGTCCCTACAATGAGCAGTTCTTC. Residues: CARSLAGGPYNEQFF.